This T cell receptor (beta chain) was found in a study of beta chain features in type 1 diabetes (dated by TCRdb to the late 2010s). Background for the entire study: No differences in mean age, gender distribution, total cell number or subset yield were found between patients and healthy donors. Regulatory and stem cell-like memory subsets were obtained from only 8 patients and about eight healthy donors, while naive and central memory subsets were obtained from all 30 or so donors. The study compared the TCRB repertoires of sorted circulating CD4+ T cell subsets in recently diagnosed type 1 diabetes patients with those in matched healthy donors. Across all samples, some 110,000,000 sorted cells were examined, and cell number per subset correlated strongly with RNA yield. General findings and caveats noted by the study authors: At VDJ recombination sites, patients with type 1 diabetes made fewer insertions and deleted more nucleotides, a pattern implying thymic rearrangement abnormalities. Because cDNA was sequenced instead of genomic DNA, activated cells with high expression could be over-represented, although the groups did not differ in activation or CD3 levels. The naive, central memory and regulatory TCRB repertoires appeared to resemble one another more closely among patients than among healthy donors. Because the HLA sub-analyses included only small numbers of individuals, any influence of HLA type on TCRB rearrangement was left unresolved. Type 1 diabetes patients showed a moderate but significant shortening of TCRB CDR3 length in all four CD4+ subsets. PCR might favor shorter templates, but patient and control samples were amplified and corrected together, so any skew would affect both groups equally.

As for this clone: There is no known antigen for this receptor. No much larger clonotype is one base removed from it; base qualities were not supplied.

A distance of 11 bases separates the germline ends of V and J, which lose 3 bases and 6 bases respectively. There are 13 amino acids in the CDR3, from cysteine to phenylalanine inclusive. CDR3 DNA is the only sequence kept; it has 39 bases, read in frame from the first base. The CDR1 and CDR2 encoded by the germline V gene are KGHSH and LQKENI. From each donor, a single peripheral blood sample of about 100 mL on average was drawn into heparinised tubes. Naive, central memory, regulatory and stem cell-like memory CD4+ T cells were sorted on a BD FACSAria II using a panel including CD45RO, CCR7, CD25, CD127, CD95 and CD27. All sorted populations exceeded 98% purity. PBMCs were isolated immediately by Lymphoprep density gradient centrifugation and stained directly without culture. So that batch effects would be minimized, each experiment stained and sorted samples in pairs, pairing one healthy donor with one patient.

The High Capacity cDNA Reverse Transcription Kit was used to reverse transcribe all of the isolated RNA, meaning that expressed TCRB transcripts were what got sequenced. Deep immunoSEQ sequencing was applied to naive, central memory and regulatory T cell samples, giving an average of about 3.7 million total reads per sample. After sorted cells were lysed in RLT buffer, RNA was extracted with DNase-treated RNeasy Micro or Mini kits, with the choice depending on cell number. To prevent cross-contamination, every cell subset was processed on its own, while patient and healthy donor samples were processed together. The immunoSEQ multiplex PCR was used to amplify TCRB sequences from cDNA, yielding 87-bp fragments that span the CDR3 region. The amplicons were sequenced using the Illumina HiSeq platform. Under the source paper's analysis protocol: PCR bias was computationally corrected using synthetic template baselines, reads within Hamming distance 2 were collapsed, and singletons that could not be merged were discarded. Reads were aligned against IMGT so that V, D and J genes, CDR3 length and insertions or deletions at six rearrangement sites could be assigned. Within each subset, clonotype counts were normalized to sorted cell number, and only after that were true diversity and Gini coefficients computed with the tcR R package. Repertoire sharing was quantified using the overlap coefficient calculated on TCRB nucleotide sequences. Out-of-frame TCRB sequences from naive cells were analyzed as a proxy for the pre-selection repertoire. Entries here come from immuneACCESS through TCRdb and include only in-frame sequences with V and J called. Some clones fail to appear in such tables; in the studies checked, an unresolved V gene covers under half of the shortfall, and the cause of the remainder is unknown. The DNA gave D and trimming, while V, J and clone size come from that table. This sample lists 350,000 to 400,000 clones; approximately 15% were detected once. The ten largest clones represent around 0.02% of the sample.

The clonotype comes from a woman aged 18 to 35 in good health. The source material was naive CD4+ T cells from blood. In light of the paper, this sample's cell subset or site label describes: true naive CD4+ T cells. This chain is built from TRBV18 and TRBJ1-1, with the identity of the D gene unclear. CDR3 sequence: CASSPASVPEAFF. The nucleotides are TGTGCCAGCTCACCGGCCAGCGTCCCTGAAGCTTTCTTT. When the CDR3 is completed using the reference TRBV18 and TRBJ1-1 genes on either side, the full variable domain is NAGVMQNPRHLVRRRGQEARLRCSPMKGHSHVYWYRQLPEEGLKFMVYLQKENIIDESGMPKERFSAEFPKEGPSILRIQQVVRGDSAAYFCASSPASVPEAFFGQGTRLTVV.